Presented here are 23 T cell receptor beta chains from one specimen sequenced in a study of T cells expressing NK-cell markers. TCRdb re-called the 5' RACE reads; every CDR3 protein appears as one record, without DNA. Found here are some 390,000 distinct CDR3 sequences; the top ten clones hold around a tenth. The sample comprised blood T cells: a sorted CD56 or NKG2C T cell subset, CD4+ or CD8+ T cells, or bulk PBMC T cells (not recorded which). The receptors originated from a woman aged 45 to 65 in good health.

The chain links TRBV5-1 to TRBJ2-1; TCRdb picks TRBD1, but there is no DNA to check that call. Germline V gene data show CDR1 as SGHRS and CDR2 as YFSETQ. The length of the CDR3 is 13 residues. CDR3: CASTRPGSNEQFF.

V is TRBV12-3 or TRBV12-4 and J is TRBJ2-1; TCRdb's D call of TRBD2 is untestable without DNA. There are 16 residues in the CDR3. The CDR3 sequence is CASSSPGSGVNNEQFF.

The chain carries TRBV3-1 and TRBJ2-1. Germline V gene lookup returns CDR1 LGHDT and CDR2 YNNKEL (reference sequence). CDR3 length: 13 amino acids. CDR3 sequence reads: CASSPLMQGEQFF.

The chain is built from TRBV12-3 or TRBV12-4 and TRBJ2-5; TCRdb names TRBD1, which stays unverified in the absence of DNA. The CDR3 runs 11 residues. This CDR3 reads CASTGQETQYF.

This chain links TRBV20-1 with TRBJ2-2; the TRBD2 assignment by TCRdb is unverifiable without DNA. This CDR3 has 18 residues. The germline CDR1 and CDR2 sequences are DFQATT and SNEGSKA (reference sequence). CDR3 amino acids: CSARDNGLAGANSGELFF.

The chain joins TRBV2 to TRBJ2-5. Germline assignment: CDR1 SNHLY and CDR2 FYNNEI. This CDR3 comprises 13 residues. The CDR3: CASCVRERETQYF.

This chain links TRBV24-1 with TRBJ2-1; TCRdb's D gene call, TRBD2, goes unchecked for lack of DNA. The CDR3 is 16 residues long. Germline V gives CDR1 KGHDR, CDR2 SFDVKD. This CDR3 reads CATSDLQRGGMAEQFF.

The rearrangement uses TRBV12-3 or TRBV12-4 and TRBJ2-4; checking the TCRdb D call of TRBD2 is not possible without DNA. This CDR3 is built from 15 residues. The CDR3 is CASSFLGRTKNIQYF.

The chain joins TRBV12-3 or TRBV12-4 to TRBJ2-7. This CDR3 spans 13 amino acids. CDR3 sequence reads: CASSLELAYEQYF.

The chain carries TRBV6-5 and TRBJ1-3; TCRdb indicates TRBD1, and absent DNA this call remains unverified. The length of the CDR3 is 14 residues. Germline values: CDR1 MNHEY, CDR2 SVGAGI. The CDR3 loop reads CASRGQGRGNTIYF.

The chain recombines TRBV29-1 with TRBJ2-3. Germline-derived CDR1 and CDR2 are SQVTM and ANQGSEA. The CDR3 runs 12 residues. CDR3: CSVWPLTDTQYF.

V gene TRBV20-1 combines with J gene TRBJ1-2. The CDR3 covers 11 residues. Germline assignment: CDR1 DFQATT and CDR2 SNEGSKA (reference sequence). CDR3 protein: CSASFGDGYTF.

The V gene is TRBV11-2, the J gene TRBJ2-1; TCRdb outputs TRBD1, but without DNA this stays unchecked. The CDR3 is 13 residues long. Germline V CDR1 and CDR2: SGHAT, FQNNGV. CDR3 in amino acids: CASSSMGHNEQFF. The variable domain in full, completed from reference TRBV11-2 and TRBJ2-1, reads EAGVAQSPRYKIIEKRQSVAFWCNPISGHATLYWYQQILGQGPKLLIQFQNNGVVDDSQLPKDRFSAERLKGVDSTLKIQPAKLEDSAVYLCASSSMGHNEQFFGPGTRLTVL.

This rearrangement joins TRBV3-1 to TRBJ1-6; TCRdb reports TRBD1, a call that lacks DNA to check it against. Germline V CDR1 and CDR2: LGHDT, YNNKEL (reference sequence). This CDR3 is built from 15 residues. The CDR3 loop is CASRPLDRANSPLHF. Full variable domain (missing parts from reference TRBV3-1 and TRBJ1-6): DTAVSQTPKYLVTQMGNDKSIKCEQNLGHDTMYWYKQDSKKFLKIMFSYNNKELIINETVPNRFSPKSPDKAHLNLHINSLELGDSAVYFCASRPLDRANSPLHFGNGTRLTVT.

The CDR3 reads CASSPGVGEQYF. The rearrangement links TRBV11-2 to TRBJ2-7; lacking DNA, the TRBD1 call made by TCRdb goes unchecked. The V gene's germline CDR1 is SGHAT and CDR2 FQNNGV. The CDR3 is 12 amino acids. The variable domain in full, completed from reference TRBV11-2 and TRBJ2-7, reads EAGVAQSPRYKIIEKRQSVAFWCNPISGHATLYWYQQILGQGPKLLIQFQNNGVVDDSQLPKDRFSAERLKGVDSTLKIQPAKLEDSAVYLCASSPGVGEQYFGPGTRLTVT.

The chain uses TRBV7-9 and TRBJ2-1; as DNA is missing, the TRBD2 call by TCRdb cannot be tested. Germline CDR1 and CDR2: SEHNR and FQNEAQ (reference sequence). The CDR3 has 13 amino acids. The CDR3: CASSRGLAVEQFF. Supplemented by reference TRBV7-9 and TRBJ2-1, the full variable domain reads DTGVSQNPRHKITKRGQNVTFRCDPISEHNRLYWYRQTLGQGPEFLTYFQNEAQLEKSRLLSDRFSAERPKGSFSTLEIQRTEQGDSAMYLCASSRGLAVEQFFGPGTRLTVL.

The V call is TRBV7-9, the J call TRBJ2-3; TCRdb calls TRBD1, which cannot be checked without DNA. The CDR3 sequence is 11 residues long. Germline V CDR1 and CDR2: SEHNR, FQNEAQ (reference sequence). The CDR3 reads CARARGDTQYF. Full variable domain (rest looked up from reference TRBV7-9 and TRBJ2-3): DTGVSQNPRHKITKRGQNVTFRCDPISEHNRLYWYRQTLGQGPEFLTYFQNEAQLEKSRLLSDRFSAERPKGSFSTLEIQRTEQGDSAMYLCARARGDTQYFGPGTRLTVL.

The rearrangement links TRBV2 to TRBJ2-1; without DNA, the TCRdb call of TRBD2 cannot be checked. This CDR3 spans 11 amino acids. CDR1 SNHLY and CDR2 FYNNEI come from the germline V gene. CDR3 region: CANGGDNEQFF.

This chain connects TRBV28 to TRBJ2-3; TCRdb indicates TRBD1, and absent DNA this call remains unverified. The CDR3 has 15 amino acids. Per germline, CDR1 MDHEN and CDR2 SYDVKM. This chain's CDR3 is CASTLEEDSTDTQYF. Drawing the rest from reference TRBV28 and TRBJ2-3, the complete variable domain is DVKVTQSSRYLVKRTGEKVFLECVQDMDHENMFWYRQDPGLGLRLIYFSYDVKMKEKGDIPEGYSVSREKKERFSLILESASTNQTSMYLCASTLEEDSTDTQYFGPGTRLTVL.

The genes are TRBV3-1 and TRBJ2-7; the D gene TCRdb calls, TRBD2, cannot be checked with no DNA. The CDR3 runs to 14 residues. The germline V gene encodes CDR1 LGHDT and CDR2 YNNKEL (reference sequence). The CDR3 region is CASSQLAAGGEQYF.

V and J are TRBV29-1 and TRBJ2-7. Germline CDR1 reads SQVTM; CDR2 reads ANQGSEA. This CDR3 is built from 14 residues. The CDR3 is CSVEDRGETYEQYF.

The chain has TRBV30 and TRBJ2-1; TCRdb outputs TRBD1, but without DNA this stays unchecked. CDR1 and CDR2 (germline): GTSNPN, SVGIG (reference sequence). The CDR3 spans 13 residues. The CDR3 reads CAWNGRGGYEQFF. The full variable domain, its missing parts supplied by reference TRBV30 and TRBJ2-1, is SQTIHQWPATLVQPVGSPLSLECTVEGTSNPNLYWYRQAAGRGLQLLFYSVGIGQISSEVPQNLSASRPQDRQFILSSKKLLLSDSGFYLCAWNGRGGYEQFFGPGTRLTVL.

The chain is built from TRBV25-1 and TRBJ2-1. Germline loops: CDR1 MGHDK, CDR2 SYGVNS. The CDR3 is made up of 15 amino acids. The CDR3 here is CASSELSGSYNEQFF.